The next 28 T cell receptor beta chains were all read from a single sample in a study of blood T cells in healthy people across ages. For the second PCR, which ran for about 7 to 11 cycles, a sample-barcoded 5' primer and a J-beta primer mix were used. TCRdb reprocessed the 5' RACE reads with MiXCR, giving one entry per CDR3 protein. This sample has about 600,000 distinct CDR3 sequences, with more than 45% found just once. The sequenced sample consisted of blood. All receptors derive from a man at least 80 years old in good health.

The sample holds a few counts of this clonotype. The DNA for the CDR3 is TGTGCCAGCAGCTTAGGGGTAAGCGGCATAGCAGATACGCAGTATTTT. Its protein product is CASSLGVSGIADTQYF. This sequence joins TRBV7-2 and TRBJ2-3; D is possibly TRBD2 (5 bases). CDR3 length equals 16 residues. Trimming shortened V by 1 base and J by 4 bases, and 15 bases separated the two germline ends. From germline, CDR1 is SGHTA and CDR2 FQGNSA.

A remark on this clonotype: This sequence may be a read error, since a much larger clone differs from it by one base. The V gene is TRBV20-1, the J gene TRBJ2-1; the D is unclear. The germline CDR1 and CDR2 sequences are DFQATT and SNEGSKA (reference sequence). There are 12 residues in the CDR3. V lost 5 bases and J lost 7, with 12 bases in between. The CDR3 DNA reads TGCAGTGCTTTCAGTTCCTTAAATGAGCAGTTCTTC. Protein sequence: CSAFSSLNEQFF.

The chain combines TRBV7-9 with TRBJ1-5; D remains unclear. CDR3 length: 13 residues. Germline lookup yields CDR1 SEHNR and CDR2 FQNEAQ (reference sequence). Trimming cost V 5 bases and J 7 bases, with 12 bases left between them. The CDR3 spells CASSLDARQPQHF. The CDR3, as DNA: TGTGCCAGCAGCCTCGACGCGAGGCAGCCCCAGCATTTT.

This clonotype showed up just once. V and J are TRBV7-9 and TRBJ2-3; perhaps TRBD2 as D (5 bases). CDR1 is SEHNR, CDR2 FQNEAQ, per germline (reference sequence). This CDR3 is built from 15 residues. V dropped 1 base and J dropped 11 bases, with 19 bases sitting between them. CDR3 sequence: CASSLDGGGRVRQYF. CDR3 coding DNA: TGTGCCAGCAGCTTAGACGGAGGCGGCCGGGTTAGGCAGTATTTT.

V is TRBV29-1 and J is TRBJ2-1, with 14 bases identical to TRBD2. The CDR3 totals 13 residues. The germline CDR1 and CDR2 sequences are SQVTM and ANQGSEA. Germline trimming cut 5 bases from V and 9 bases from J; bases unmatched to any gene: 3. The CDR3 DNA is TGCAGCGTTAAGACTAGCGGGAGGGCTGAGCAGTTCTTC. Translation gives CSVKTSGRAEQFF.

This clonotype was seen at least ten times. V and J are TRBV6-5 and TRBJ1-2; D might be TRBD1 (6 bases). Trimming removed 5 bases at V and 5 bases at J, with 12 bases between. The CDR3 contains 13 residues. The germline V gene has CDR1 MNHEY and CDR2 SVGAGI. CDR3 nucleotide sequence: TGTGCCAGCAGTAACAGGGTAGGGTATGGCTACACCTTC. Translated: CASSNRVGYGYTF.

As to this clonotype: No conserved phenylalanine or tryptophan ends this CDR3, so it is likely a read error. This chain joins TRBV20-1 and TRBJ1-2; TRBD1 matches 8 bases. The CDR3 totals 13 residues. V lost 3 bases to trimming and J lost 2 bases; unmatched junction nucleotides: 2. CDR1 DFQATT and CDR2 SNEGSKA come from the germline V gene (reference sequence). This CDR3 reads CSARTGVNYGYTL. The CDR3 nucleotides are TGCAGTGCTAGGACAGGGGTAAACTATGGCTACACCCTC.

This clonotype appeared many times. The CDR3 DNA reads as TGCGCCAGCAGCTTGGAACAGAACCACTACAATGAGCAGTTCTTC. Translated: CASSLEQNHYNEQFF. The chain combines TRBV5-1 with TRBJ2-1; D uncertain. The V and J ends lost 0 bases and 3 bases respectively, with 10 bases between them. CDR1 is SGHRS, CDR2 YFSETQ, per germline. There are 15 residues in the CDR3.

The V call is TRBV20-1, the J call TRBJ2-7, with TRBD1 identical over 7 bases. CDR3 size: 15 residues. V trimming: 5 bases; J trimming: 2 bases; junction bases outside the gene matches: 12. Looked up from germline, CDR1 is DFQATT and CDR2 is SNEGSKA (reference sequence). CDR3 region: CSAGKTQGRAYEQYF. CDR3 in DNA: TGCAGTGCTGGGAAAACACAGGGGCGGGCCTACGAGCAGTACTTC.

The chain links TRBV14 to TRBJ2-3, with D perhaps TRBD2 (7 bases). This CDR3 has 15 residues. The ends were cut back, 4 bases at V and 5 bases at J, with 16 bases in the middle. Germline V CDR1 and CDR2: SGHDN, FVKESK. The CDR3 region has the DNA TGTGCCAGCAGCCGCGTGGGGGGGCCGGGAGATACGCAGTATTTT. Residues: CASSRVGGPGDTQYF. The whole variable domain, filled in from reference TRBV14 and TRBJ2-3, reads EAGVTQFPSHSVIEKGQTVTLRCDPISGHDNLYWYRRVMGKEIKFLLHFVKESKQDESGMPNNRFLAERTGGTYSTLKVQPAELEDSGVYFCASSRVGGPGDTQYFGPGTRLTVL.

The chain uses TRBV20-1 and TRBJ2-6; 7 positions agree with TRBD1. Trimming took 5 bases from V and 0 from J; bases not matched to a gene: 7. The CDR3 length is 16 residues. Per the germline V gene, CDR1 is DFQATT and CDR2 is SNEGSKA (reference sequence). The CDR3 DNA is TGCAGTGCTGGGGACAGAAAATACTCTGGGGCCAACGTCCTGACTTTC. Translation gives CSAGDRKYSGANVLTF.

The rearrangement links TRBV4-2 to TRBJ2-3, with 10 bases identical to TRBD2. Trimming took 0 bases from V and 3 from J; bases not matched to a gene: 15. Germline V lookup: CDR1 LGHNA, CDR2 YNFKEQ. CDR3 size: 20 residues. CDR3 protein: CASSQDPGTSAKVETDTQYF. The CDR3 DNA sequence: TGTGCCAGCAGCCAAGATCCCGGGACTAGCGCCAAAGTGGAGACAGATACGCAGTATTTT.

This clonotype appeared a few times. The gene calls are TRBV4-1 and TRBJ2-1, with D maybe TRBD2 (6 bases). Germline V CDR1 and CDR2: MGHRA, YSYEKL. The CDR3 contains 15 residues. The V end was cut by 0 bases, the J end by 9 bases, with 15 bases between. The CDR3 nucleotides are TGCGCCAGCAGCCAAGAAGGAGGGCGGACCGGTGAGCAGTTCTTC. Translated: CASSQEGGRTGEQFF.

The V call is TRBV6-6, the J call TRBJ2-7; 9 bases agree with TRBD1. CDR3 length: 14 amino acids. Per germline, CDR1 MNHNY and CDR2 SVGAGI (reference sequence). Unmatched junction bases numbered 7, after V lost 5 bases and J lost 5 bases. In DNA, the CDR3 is TGTGCCAGCAGTGGGCCGGGACAGGGCAACGAGCAGTACTTC. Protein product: CASSGPGQGNEQYF.

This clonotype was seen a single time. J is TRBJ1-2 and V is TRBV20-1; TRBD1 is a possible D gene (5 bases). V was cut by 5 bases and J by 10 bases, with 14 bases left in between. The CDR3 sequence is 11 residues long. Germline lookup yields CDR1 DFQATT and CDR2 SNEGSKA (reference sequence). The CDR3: CSAARDGSYTF. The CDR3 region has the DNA TGCAGTGCTGCCAGGGACGGGTCCTACACCTTC.

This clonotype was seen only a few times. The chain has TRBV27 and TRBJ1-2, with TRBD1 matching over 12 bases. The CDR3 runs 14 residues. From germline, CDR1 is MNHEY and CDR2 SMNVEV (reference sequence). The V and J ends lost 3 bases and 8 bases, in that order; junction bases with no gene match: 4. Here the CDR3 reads CASSFGTGGEGYTF. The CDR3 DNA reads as TGTGCCAGCAGTTTCGGGACAGGGGGCGAAGGCTACACCTTC.

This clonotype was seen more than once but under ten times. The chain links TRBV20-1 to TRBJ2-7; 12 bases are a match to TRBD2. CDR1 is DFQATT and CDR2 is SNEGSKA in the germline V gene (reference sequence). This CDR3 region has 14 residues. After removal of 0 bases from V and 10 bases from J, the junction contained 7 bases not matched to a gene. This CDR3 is CSARDRGTSGSQYF. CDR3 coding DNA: TGCAGTGCTAGAGATCGGGGGACTAGCGGGTCCCAGTACTTC.

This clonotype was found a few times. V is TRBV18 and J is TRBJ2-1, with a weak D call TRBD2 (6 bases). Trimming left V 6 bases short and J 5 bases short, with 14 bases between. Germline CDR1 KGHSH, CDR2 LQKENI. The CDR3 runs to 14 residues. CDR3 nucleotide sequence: TGTGCCAGCTCCCCAGGGACTTCCCACAATGAGCAGTTCTTC. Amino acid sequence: CASSPGTSHNEQFF.

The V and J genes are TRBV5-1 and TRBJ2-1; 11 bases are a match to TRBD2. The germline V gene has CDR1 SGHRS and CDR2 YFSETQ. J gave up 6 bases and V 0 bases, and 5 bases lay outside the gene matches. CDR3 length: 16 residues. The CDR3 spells CASSLGALAGVNEQFF. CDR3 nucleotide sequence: TGCGCCAGCAGCTTGGGTGCACTAGCGGGAGTCAATGAGCAGTTCTTC.

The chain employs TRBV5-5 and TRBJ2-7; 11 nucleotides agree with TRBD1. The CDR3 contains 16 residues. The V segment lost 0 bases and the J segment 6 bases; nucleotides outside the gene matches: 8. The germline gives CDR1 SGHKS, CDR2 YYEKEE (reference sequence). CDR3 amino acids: CASSLVPGQGDGEQYF. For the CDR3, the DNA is TGTGCCAGCAGCTTGGTTCCGGGACAGGGGGACGGCGAGCAGTACTTC.

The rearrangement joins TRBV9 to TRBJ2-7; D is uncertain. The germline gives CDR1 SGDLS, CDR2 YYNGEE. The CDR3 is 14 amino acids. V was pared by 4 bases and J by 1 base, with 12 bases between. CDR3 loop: CASSFRLESYEQYF. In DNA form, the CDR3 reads TGTGCCAGCAGCTTTCGACTGGAATCCTACGAGCAGTACTTC.

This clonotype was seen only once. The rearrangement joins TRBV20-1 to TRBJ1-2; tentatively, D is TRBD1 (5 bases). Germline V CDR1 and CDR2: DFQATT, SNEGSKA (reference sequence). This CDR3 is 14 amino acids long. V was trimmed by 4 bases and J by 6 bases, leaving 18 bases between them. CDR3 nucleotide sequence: TGCAGTGCTACTGACGACCGGGAGGGACATGGCTACACCTTC. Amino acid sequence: CSATDDREGHGYTF.

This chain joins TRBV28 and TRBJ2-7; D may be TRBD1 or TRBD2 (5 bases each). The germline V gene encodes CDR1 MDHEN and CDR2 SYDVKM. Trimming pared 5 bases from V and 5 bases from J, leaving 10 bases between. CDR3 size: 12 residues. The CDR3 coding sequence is TGTGCCAGCAGTCGGGACGGCCACGAGCAGTACTTC. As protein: CASSRDGHEQYF.

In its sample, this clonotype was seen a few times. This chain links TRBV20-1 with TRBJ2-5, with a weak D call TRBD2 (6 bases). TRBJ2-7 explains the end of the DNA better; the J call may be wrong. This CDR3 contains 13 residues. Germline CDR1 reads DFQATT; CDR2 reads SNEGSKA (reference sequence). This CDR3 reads CSAPGEGTYEQYF. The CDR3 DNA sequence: TGCAGTGCTCCGGGAGAAGGAACCTACGAGCAGTACTTC.

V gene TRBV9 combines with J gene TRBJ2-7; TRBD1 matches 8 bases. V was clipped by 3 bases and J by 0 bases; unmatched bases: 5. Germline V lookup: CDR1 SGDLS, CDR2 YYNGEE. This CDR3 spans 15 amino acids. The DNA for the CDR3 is TGTGCCAGCAGCGACGGACAGGGCCTCTCCTACGAGCAGTACTTC. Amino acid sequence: CASSDGQGLSYEQYF.

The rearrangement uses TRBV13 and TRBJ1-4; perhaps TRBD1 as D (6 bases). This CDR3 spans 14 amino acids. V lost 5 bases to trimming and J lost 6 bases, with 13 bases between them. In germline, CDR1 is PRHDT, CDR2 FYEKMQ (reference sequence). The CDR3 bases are TGTGCCAGCAGCACCCGGACAGACCATGAAAAACTGTTTTTT. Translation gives CASSTRTDHEKLFF.

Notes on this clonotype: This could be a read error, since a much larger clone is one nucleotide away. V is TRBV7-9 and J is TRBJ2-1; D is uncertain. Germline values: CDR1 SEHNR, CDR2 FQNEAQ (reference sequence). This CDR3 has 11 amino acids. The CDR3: CANSFLNEQFF. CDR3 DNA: TGTGCCAACAGCTTTTTGAATGAGCAGTTCTTC.

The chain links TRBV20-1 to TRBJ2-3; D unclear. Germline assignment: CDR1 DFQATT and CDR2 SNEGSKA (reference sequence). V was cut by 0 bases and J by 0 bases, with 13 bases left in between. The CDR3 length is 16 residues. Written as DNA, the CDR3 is TGCAGTGCTAGAGATATCAGCAAACTTAGCACAGATACGCAGTATTTT. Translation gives CSARDISKLSTDTQYF.